This T cell receptor beta chain was documented in a study of blood T cell repertoires in COVID-19. On the study more broadly: Acute-phase and convalescent COVID-19 samples originated in the United States, Italy and Spain. PBMCs, B-cell-depleted T cells, or T cells provided the cDNA or gDNA that made up the material.

CDR3 size: 17 residues. V was pared by 1 base and J by 2 bases, with 18 bases between. In germline, CDR1 is SEHNR, CDR2 FQNEAQ (reference sequence). Authors' analysis steps: Using reference gene primer amplification, nucleated cell counts were estimated. The assay was immunoSEQ multiplex PCR, and TCRdb's table has in-frame clones only and misses some. V and J calls and clone size are those listed in that table; D and trimming were worked out from the DNA. Among fewer than 150,000 clones listed, roughly 71% were seen once. This receptor was identified in a man older than 75 with acute or convalescent COVID-19. Source material: peripheral blood. The gene calls are TRBV7-9 and TRBJ2-7, with D maybe TRBD2 (6 bases). CDR3 amino acids: CASSLGPEDYPTYEQYF. In DNA form, the CDR3 reads TGTGCCAGCAGCTTAGGTCCAGAGGACTACCCTACCTACGAGCAGTACTTC.